The 18 T cell receptor beta chains given below trace back to one sample, sequenced in a study of T cell responses to AZD1222 COVID-19 vaccine (dated by TCRdb to the early 2020s). Sample time point, as interpreted from the label and publication: baseline before first vaccination. The library was made by the immunoSEQ multiplex PCR assay. Entries here come from immuneACCESS through TCRdb and include only in-frame sequences with V and J called. Some clones fail to appear in such tables; in the studies checked, an unresolved V gene covers under half of the shortfall, and the cause of the remainder is unknown. For this sample the table gives more than 100,000 clones, of which 88% were detected only once. The ten largest clones take up under 9% of the sample. The material was peripheral blood, obtained on day 0 of AZD1222 vaccination. These receptors were collected from an adult in good health.

This sequence joins TRBV27 and TRBJ1-5; no clear D. V dropped 5 bases and J dropped 0 bases, with 11 bases sitting between them. This CDR3 is built from 15 residues. Germline lookup yields CDR1 MNHEY and CDR2 SMNVEV (reference sequence). The CDR3 DNA reads TGTGCCAGCAGTGGCAACTCCTATAGCAATCAGCCCCAGCATTTT. It is translated as CASSGNSYSNQPQHF.

This rearrangement joins TRBV7-3 to TRBJ1-4; TRBD1 is a possible D gene (5 bases). CDR1 is SGHTA, CDR2 FQGTGA, per germline. This CDR3 contains 14 residues. V was pared by 3 bases and J by 6 bases, with 11 bases between. The CDR3 DNA sequence: TGTGCCAGCAGCTTTGAGGGGTTGCATGAAAAACTGTTTTTT. It specifies CASSFEGLHEKLFF.

The V gene is TRBV6-5, the J gene TRBJ1-2; D remains ambiguous. Germline lookup yields CDR1 MNHEY and CDR2 SVGAGI. There are 14 residues in the CDR3. V was cut by 4 bases and J by 6 bases, with 15 bases left in between. As DNA, the CDR3 is TGTGCCAGCAGTTTGGGTAGTCGCGTTGATGGCTACACCTTC. It is translated as CASSLGSRVDGYTF.

V usage is TRBV3-1 (or the pseudogene TRBV3-2) and J usage is TRBJ2-3, with TRBD2 identical over 8 bases. Per germline, CDR1 LGHDT and CDR2 YNNKEL (reference sequence). This CDR3 is built from 17 residues. The V and J ends lost 2 bases and 2 bases, in that order; junction bases with no gene match: 9. CDR3 sequence reads: CASSQRVAGWPTDTQYF. The CDR3 nucleotides are TGTGCCAGCAGCCAACGCGTAGCGGGGTGGCCCACAGATACGCAGTATTTT.

The chain links TRBV30 to TRBJ1-4; perhaps TRBD1 as D (5 bases). V lost 6 bases and J lost 6, with 14 bases in between. The CDR3 has 13 amino acids. Per germline, CDR1 GTSNPN and CDR2 SVGIG (reference sequence). The CDR3 nucleotides read TGTGCCTGTTCAACAGGAGATTATGAAAAACTGTTTTTT. This encodes CACSTGDYEKLFF.

The rearrangement uses TRBV5-6 and TRBJ1-2, with a possible D match to TRBD1 (6 bases). CDR1 and CDR2 from the germline V gene are SGHDT and YYEEEE. V shed 2 bases and J shed 8 bases, with 19 bases lying between them. CDR3 length: 15 amino acids. In nucleotides, the CDR3 is TGTGCCAGCAGCTTTTACACCACGGGGGCCTACGGCTACACCTTC. Residues: CASSFYTTGAYGYTF.

This clone has a handful of counts. The genes are TRBV12-5 and TRBJ1-2, with D maybe TRBD1 (5 bases). Deletions cut 7 bases from V and 8 bases from J, with 20 bases between. Per germline, CDR1 LGHNT and CDR2 FRNRAP. This CDR3 has 14 amino acids. As DNA, the CDR3 is TGTGCTAGTGCCACGGGGGGGACCGGGTCGGGCTACACCTTC. It yields the protein CASATGGTGSGYTF. The whole variable domain, remainder taken from reference TRBV12-5 and TRBJ1-2, is DARVTQTPRHKVTEMGQEVTMRCQPILGHNTVFWYRQTMMQGLELLAYFRNRAPLDDSGMPKDRFSAEMPDATLATLKIQPSEPRDSAVYFCASATGGTGSGYTFGSGTRLTVV.

The rearrangement links TRBV5-5 to TRBJ2-7, with 11 nucleotides matching TRBD2. V lost 0 bases, J lost 5 bases, and 13 bases stayed unmatched. Germline CDR1 SGHKS, CDR2 YYEKEE (reference sequence). The CDR3 spans 18 residues. CDR3 residues: CASSLGPVLLAGGHEQYF. In nucleotides, the CDR3 is TGTGCCAGCAGCTTGGGTCCGGTCCTCCTAGCGGGAGGTCACGAGCAGTACTTC.

This rearrangement joins TRBV11-2 to TRBJ2-4, with D uncertain. The V and J ends lost 5 bases and 2 bases respectively, with 10 bases between them. CDR3 length: 14 residues. The V gene's germline CDR1 is SGHAT and CDR2 FQNNGV. The CDR3 sequence: CASSRSRTKNIQYF. The CDR3 DNA reads as TGTGCCAGCAGCCGGAGTCGAACCAAAAACATTCAGTACTTC.

V and J are TRBV2 and TRBJ1-5, with D unresolved. CDR1 and CDR2 (germline): SNHLY, FYNNEI. Trimming pared 1 base from V and 5 bases from J, leaving 9 bases between. CDR3 length equals 14 residues. CDR3 protein: CASSEVTRDQPQHF. CDR3 coding DNA: TGTGCCAGCAGTGAAGTTACCCGGGATCAGCCCCAGCATTTT.

The rearrangement uses TRBV5-1 and TRBJ1-1; 7 bases are shared with TRBD1. Trimming took 3 bases from V and 3 from J; bases not matched to a gene: 5. Germline-derived CDR1 and CDR2 are SGHRS and YFSETQ. This CDR3 spans 14 amino acids. CDR3 DNA: TGCGCCAGCAGCTCACAGGGGTTAGACACTGAAGCTTTCTTT. Translating it yields CASSSQGLDTEAFF.

V is TRBV15 and J is TRBJ1-6; D remains ambiguous. With 0 bases removed from V and 10 bases from J, the gap between germline ends came to 7 bases. This CDR3 has 13 residues. Germline values: CDR1 LNHNV, CDR2 YYDKDF (reference sequence). The CDR3 is CATSRDNGSPLHF. The CDR3 DNA reads as TGTGCCACCAGCAGAGATAACGGGTCACCCCTCCACTTT.

This chain uses TRBV3-1 (or the pseudogene TRBV3-2) with TRBJ1-2; D is perhaps TRBD1 (6 bases). Germline V gene data show CDR1 as LGHDT and CDR2 as YNNKEL (reference sequence). The CDR3 has 14 residues. Trimming removed 4 bases from V and 8 bases from J, with 17 bases in between. The CDR3 spells CASSRDTNWSGYTF. Here the CDR3 DNA reads TGTGCCAGCAGCCGGGACACGAATTGGTCCGGCTACACCTTC.

In this sample, this clone turned up once. The chain links TRBV2 to TRBJ1-5; TRBD1 is a possible D gene (6 bases). Germline assignment: CDR1 SNHLY and CDR2 FYNNEI. Trimming stripped 8 bases from V and 0 bases from J, with 17 bases between. The CDR3 runs 16 residues. CDR3 nucleotides: TGTGCCAGCCTTAGGGGCAGGGGAAATAGCAATCAGCCCCAGCATTTT. It encodes CASLRGRGNSNQPQHF.

V and J are TRBV28 and TRBJ1-6; possibly TRBD1 for D (6 bases). Trimming pared 5 bases from V and 8 bases from J, leaving 7 bases between. CDR1 and CDR2 from the germline V gene are MDHEN and SYDVKM. The CDR3 loop spans 12 amino acids. The CDR3 region has the DNA TGTGCCAGCAGTAGGGGGTATTCACCCCTCCACTTT. Its protein product is CASSRGYSPLHF. The full variable domain, in which reference TRBV28 and TRBJ1-6 provide the parts outside the CDR3, is DVKVTQSSRYLVKRTGEKVFLECVQDMDHENMFWYRQDPGLGLRLIYFSYDVKMKEKGDIPEGYSVSREKKERFSLILESASTNQTSMYLCASSRGYSPLHFGNGTRLTVT.

This clone was seen a handful of times. The J gene is TRBJ1-3, the V gene TRBV10-2; weak D call: TRBD1 (5 bases). Germline lookup yields CDR1 WSHSY and CDR2 SAAADI. The CDR3 sequence is 16 residues long. The V gene lost 4 bases and the J gene lost 1 base, with 14 bases spanning the gap. CDR3 sequence reads: CASSATGTASGNTIYF. The CDR3, as DNA: TGCGCCAGCAGTGCTACCGGGACGGCGTCTGGAAACACCATATATTTT.

The chain has TRBV29-1 and TRBJ1-6, with unresolved D. Germline lookup yields CDR1 SQVTM and CDR2 ANQGSEA. The CDR3 length is 13 residues. V was pared by 6 bases and J by 10 bases, with 16 bases between. This CDR3 reads CSVSKGESSPLHF. The CDR3 DNA follows: TGCAGCGTATCAAAGGGTGAGTCCTCACCCCTCCACTTT.

This clone appeared a few times. The chain joins TRBV6-5 to TRBJ2-1; 10 bases are shared with TRBD1. The V gene end was trimmed by 5 bases and the J gene end by 10 bases; junction bases not matched to a gene: 11. CDR1 is MNHEY, CDR2 SVGAGI, per germline. The CDR3 contains 15 residues. CDR3 in DNA: TGTGCCAGCAGTCGGACCGGGACAGGGGATGGCGAGCAGTTCTTC. It specifies CASSRTGTGDGEQFF.